The present entry profiles one TCR beta chain with its context. Antigen: not known. The source of the sample is a study of cytomegalovirus exposure and HLA in healthy donors. Looking at the study overall: The same platform was used for the approximately 120 validation repertoires as for the roughly 670 first-cohort repertoires, as reported in a later analysis. Study-level findings and limits: Reported performance of the classifier showed diagnosis of cytomegalovirus status with high specificity and sensitivity.

Libraries were prepared by immunoSEQ multiplex PCR; TCRdb keeps only in-frame clonotypes and omits some of them. The sample carries roughly 84,000 clones, approximately 91% recorded once. With 6 bases removed from V and 8 bases from J, the gap between germline ends came to 13 bases. From germline, CDR1 is SGHNT and CDR2 YENEEA. CDR3 length equals 12 residues. The specimen sequenced was PBMCs. The V call is TRBV11-3, the J call TRBJ1-2; no clear D gene. This TCR came from a young man in good health and CMV-seronegative. The CDR3: CASSRHREGYTF. CDR3 DNA sequence: TGTGCCAGCAGTCGTCACCGGGAGGGCTACACCTTC. Full variable domain (rest looked up from reference TRBV11-3 and TRBJ1-2): EAGVVQSPRYKIIEKKQPVAFWCNPISGHNTLYWYLQNLGQGPELLIRYENEEAVDDSQLPKDRFSAERLKGVDSTLKIQPAELGDSAVYLCASSRHREGYTFGSGTRLTVV.